A selection of T cell receptor beta chains follows, all from one sample in a study of T cell repertoires in cytomegalovirus infection. TCRdb fed the reads into MiXCR, producing one record per CDR3 protein. The top ten hold under 2% of the sample, which has 250,000 or so distinct CDR3 sequences, roughly 12% seen once. Sequenced material: PBMCs. Receptor source: a human donor in good health (CMV status not recorded). Some clones in this sample may be carry-over from other donors' samples. CDR3s include the opening cysteine and the closing phenylalanine or tryptophan. Each record gives: D gene, clone size, V gene, J gene, CDR3 protein, CDR3 DNA. A D gene is named only where the DNA matches it firmly. Rows may omit the clone size; those that give it use once, few, many or a size class.

>.|few|TRBV19|TRBJ1-6
CASSTAHGSPLHF
TGTGCCAGTAGCACAGCTCATGGGTCACCCCTCCACTTT
>.|.|TRBV29-1|TRBJ2-1
CSVERGANEQFF
TGCAGCGTTGAGCGGGGAGCGAATGAGCAGTTCTTC
>.|.|TRBV2|TRBJ2-1
CASSEGREYNEQFF
TGTGCCAGCAGTGAGGGCAGGGAGTACAATGAGCAGTTCTTC
>TRBD1|few|TRBV6-1|TRBJ1-5
CASSERTGDGSNQPQHF
TGTGCCAGCAGTGAAAGGACAGGGGATGGGAGCAATCAGCCCCAGCATTTT
>.|many|TRBV7-2|TRBJ1-4
CASSKSNSKNEKLFF
TGTGCCAGCAGCAAGTCTAACTCGAAGAATGAAAAACTGTTTTTT
>TRBD1|many|TRBV7-2|TRBJ1-2
CASSLEIADRVPYGYTF
TGTGCCAGCAGCTTAGAGATTGCGGACAGGGTTCCCTATGGCTACACCTTC
>TRBD1|.|TRBV4-2|TRBJ2-5
CASSQGGGAYPEETQYF
TGTGCCAGCAGCCAAGGAGGGGGCGCTTATCCGGAAGAGACCCAGTACTTC
>TRBD2|.|TRBV7-9|TRBJ2-6
CASSSGGASGANVLTF
TGTGCCAGCAGCTCGGGGGGGGCCTCTGGGGCCAACGTCCTGACTTTC
>.|.|TRBV7-3|TRBJ1-1
CASSLTVDTEAFF
TGTGCCAGCAGCTTAACGGTTGACACTGAAGCTTTCTTT
>.|many|TRBV12-3/TRBV12-4|TRBJ1-2
CASSSSNYGYTF
TGTGCCAGCAGCTCCTCTAACTATGGCTACACCTTC
>TRBD1|.|TRBV4-3|TRBJ2-7
CASSQWTGAAEQYF
TGCGCCAGCAGCCAATGGACAGGGGCCGCCGAGCAGTACTTC
>TRBD2|.|TRBV14|TRBJ2-1
CASSVWLAGAEQFF
TGTGCCAGCAGCGTTTGGCTAGCGGGTGCCGAGCAGTTCTTC
>TRBD1|few|TRBV27|TRBJ2-7
CASSSAGQGGYEQYF
TGTGCCAGCAGTTCAGCCGGACAGGGAGGCTACGAGCAGTACTTC
>TRBD1|few|TRBV5-1|TRBJ1-3
CASSLRTGEGSIYF
TGCGCCAGCAGCTTAAGGACAGGGGAAGGATCTATATATTTT
>.|many|TRBV7-2|TRBJ2-5
CASSLNSARLSKETQYF
TGTGCCAGCAGCTTAAATTCCGCCAGGCTCTCCAAAGAGACCCAGTACTTC
>.|many|TRBV12-3/TRBV12-4|TRBJ2-7
CASSQRDGSYEQYF
TGTGCCAGCAGTCAAAGGGACGGATCCTACGAGCAGTACTTC
>.|.|TRBV18|TRBJ2-7
CASSPPVAYEQYF
TGTGCCAGCTCACCACCTGTAGCCTACGAGCAGTACTTC
>.|many|TRBV19|TRBJ2-3
CASTPYGSSTDTQYF
TGTGCCAGTACCCCCTATGGCAGCTCCACAGATACGCAGTATTTT
>.|once|TRBV19|TRBJ1-1
CASSIQWSDTEAFF
TGTGCCAGTAGTATACAGTGGTCGGACACTGAAGCTTTCTTT
>TRBD2|many|TRBV6-2/TRBV6-3|TRBJ2-7
CASRFSGRALGEQYF
TGTGCCAGCAGATTTAGCGGGAGGGCCCTTGGCGAGCAGTACTTC
>TRBD1|few|TRBV29-1|TRBJ1-4
CSVVMDRPNEKLFF
TGCAGCGTCGTTATGGACAGGCCTAATGAAAAACTGTTTTTT
>.|large|TRBV5-1|TRBJ2-7
CASSLEYLGSYEQYF
TGCGCCAGCAGCTTGGAGTATCTGGGCTCCTACGAGCAGTACTTC
>.|.|TRBV30|TRBJ1-2
CAGTPGNYGYTF
TGTGCCGGGACCCCGGGTAACTATGGCTACACCTTC
>.|few|TRBV14|TRBJ1-1
CASSQDPGVNTEAFF
TGTGCCAGCAGCCAAGATCCAGGGGTGAACACTGAAGCTTTCTTT
>TRBD1|.|TRBV5-5|TRBJ1-2
CASSLDPGGLSSYGYTF
TGTGCCAGCAGCTTGGATCCAGGGGGTCTCTCTTCCTATGGCTACACCTTC
>.|.|TRBV5-5|TRBJ2-5
CASSFGNPETQYF
TGTGCCAGCAGCTTCGGAAACCCGGAGACCCAGTACTTC
>TRBD1|many|TRBV6-1|TRBJ1-1
CASSEYPLTGGAFF
TGTGCCAGCAGTGAATATCCGCTGACAGGGGGAGCTTTCTTT
>.|.|TRBV10-2|TRBJ2-7
CASSVAVDEQYF
TGCGCCAGCAGTGTAGCAGTGGACGAGCAGTACTTC
>.|many|TRBV6-6|TRBJ2-7
CASSYSHREAYEQYF
TGTGCCAGCAGTTACTCGCACAGGGAGGCCTACGAGCAGTACTTC
>TRBD1|many|TRBV6-1|TRBJ1-3
CASTRDRDSGNTIYF
TGTGCCAGCACCCGGGACAGAGACTCTGGAAACACCATATATTTT
>TRBD2|many|TRBV7-2|TRBJ2-3
CASSLRRGRGEDTQYF
TGTGCCAGCAGCTTACGGCGCGGGAGAGGCGAAGATACGCAGTATTTT
>TRBD1|few|TRBV29-1|TRBJ2-7
CSGSQGAPYEQYF
TGCAGCGGGTCCCAGGGGGCTCCCTACGAGCAGTACTTC
>.|many|TRBV28|TRBJ1-2
CASSSPGTNYGYTF
TGTGCCAGCAGTTCCCCGGGAACTAACTATGGCTACACCTTC
>.|.|TRBV29-1|TRBJ2-7
CSVGAGSNYEQYF
TGCAGCGTTGGAGCAGGTTCTAACTACGAGCAGTACTTC
>TRBD2|once|TRBV7-9|TRBJ2-7
CASSFSSTSGGYEQYF
TGTGCCAGCAGCTTCTCTTCGACTAGCGGGGGCTACGAGCAGTACTTC
>.|many|TRBV28|TRBJ2-1
CASSLSTMSSYNEQFF
TGTGCCAGCAGTTTATCGACTATGAGCTCCTACAATGAGCAGTTCTTC
>.|many|TRBV6-2/TRBV6-3|TRBJ1-4
CASKEASYEKLFF
TGTGCCAGCAAGGAGGCAAGTTACGAAAAACTGTTTTTT
>.|many|TRBV6-1|TRBJ2-5
CASSPNRETQYF
TGTGCCAGCAGCCCCAATCGGGAGACCCAGTACTTC
>.|few|TRBV5-5|TRBJ1-1
CASSFTPGSDAFF
TGTGCCAGCAGCTTTACTCCGGGAAGTGATGCTTTCTTT
>.|many|TRBV28|TRBJ1-4
CASDGGQKLFF
TGTGCCAGCGACGGGGGTCAGAAACTGTTTTTT
>.|few|TRBV29-1|TRBJ2-7
CSVLKLSGRHYEQYF
TGCAGCGTTCTTAAGCTGTCGGGGCGGCACTACGAGCAGTACTTC